The 32 T cell receptor beta chains below come from one sample, sequenced in a study of patients and donors after allogeneic stem cell transplantation. TCRdb reanalysed the RT-PCR reads using MiXCR and keeps one entry per CDR3 protein. The data show about a million distinct CDR3 sequences, about a sixth seen once. Sequencing was carried out using blood, either unsorted or a sorted T cell fraction (not recorded which). The receptor set was obtained from a human donor who was either an allogeneic HSCT recipient or a stem cell or donor lymphocyte infusion donor (not recorded which). It is not recorded whose cells these are; they may come from a transplant donor.

This clonotype appeared a single time. The rearrangement uses TRBV3-1 and TRBJ2-7, with 8 nucleotides matching TRBD1. Trimming cost V 5 bases and J 1 base; bases outside gene matches: 4. The CDR3 runs 14 residues. Per the germline V gene, CDR1 is LGHDT and CDR2 is YNNKEL (reference sequence). This CDR3 is CASSGRTGSYEQYF. As DNA, the CDR3 is TGTGCCAGCAGCGGACGGACAGGGTCCTACGAGCAGTACTTC.

The chain uses TRBV5-1 and TRBJ2-1, with D perhaps TRBD1 or TRBD2 (5 bases each). Germline lookup yields CDR1 SGHRS and CDR2 YFSETQ. The germline V and J ends were trimmed by 4 bases and 4 bases, with 9 bases remaining between them. The CDR3 extends over 13 amino acids. CDR3 region: CASSRDGYNEQFF. The CDR3 DNA sequence: TGCGCCAGCAGCCGGGACGGTTACAATGAGCAGTTCTTC.

The chain's CDR3 is CASSRRGPPGTQYF. The CDR3 coding sequence is TGTGCCAGCAGTCGGCGGGGCCCTCCAGGGACCCAGTACTTC. V is TRBV6-1 and J is TRBJ2-5, with D maybe TRBD2 (6 bases). The V and J ends lost 5 bases and 7 bases respectively, with 17 bases between them. Germline V gene lookup returns CDR1 MNHNS and CDR2 SASEGT. The CDR3 spans 14 residues.

This clonotype showed up just a few times. This chain joins TRBV5-4 and TRBJ2-3; D unresolved. There are 14 residues in the CDR3. Trimming took 4 bases from V and 2 from J, leaving 11 bases between them. Germline loops: CDR1 SGHNT, CDR2 YYREEE (reference sequence). CDR3 amino acids: CASSPFAPTDTQYF. CDR3 bases: TGTGCCAGCAGCCCCTTTGCCCCCACAGATACGCAGTATTTT.

This clonotype was detected ten times or more. The chain recombines TRBV15 with TRBJ1-5; D remains unclear. V was shortened by 0 bases and J by 1 base, with 13 bases between the two germline ends. This CDR3 has 17 amino acids. CDR1 is LNHNV and CDR2 is YYDKDF in the germline V gene (reference sequence). This CDR3 is CATSRDWRVWSNQPQHF. The CDR3 DNA is TGTGCCACCAGCAGAGATTGGAGGGTATGGAGCAATCAGCCCCAGCATTTT. The whole variable domain, filled in from reference TRBV15 and TRBJ1-5, reads DAMVIQNPRYQVTQFGKPVTLSCSQTLNHNVMYWYQQKSSQAPKLLFHYYDKDFNNEADTPDNFQSRRPNTSFCFLDIRSPGLGDTAMYLCATSRDWRVWSNQPQHFGDGTRLSIL.

The genes are TRBV10-3 and TRBJ2-7; 7 nucleotides agree with TRBD1. J lost 2 bases, V lost 6 bases, and 4 bases had no gene match. This CDR3 contains 13 residues. CDR1 is ENHRY, CDR2 SYGVKD, per germline. CDR3 loop: CAIRSGGAYEQYF. The CDR3 region has the DNA TGTGCCATCAGGTCAGGGGGAGCCTACGAGCAGTACTTC.

The chain joins TRBV12-3 or TRBV12-4 to TRBJ2-2; D possibly corresponds to TRBD2 (5 bases). V shed 8 bases and J shed 6 bases, with 22 bases lying between them. The CDR3 is 16 residues long. The CDR3 DNA reads as TGTGCCAGCGGCCCAGCCCTAGCTATCAACTCCGGGGAGCTGTTTTTT. As protein: CASGPALAINSGELFF.

The chain has TRBV28 and TRBJ2-7; D is uncertain. The CDR3 has 13 residues. V shed 3 bases and J shed 3 bases, with 9 bases lying between them. Germline values: CDR1 MDHEN, CDR2 SYDVKM. CDR3 nucleotide sequence: TGTGCCAGCAGTTTTACCGGAGACTACGAGCAGTACTTC. Encoded protein: CASSFTGDYEQYF. Full variable domain (missing parts from reference TRBV28 and TRBJ2-7): DVKVTQSSRYLVKRTGEKVFLECVQDMDHENMFWYRQDPGLGLRLIYFSYDVKMKEKGDIPEGYSVSREKKERFSLILESASTNQTSMYLCASSFTGDYEQYFGPGTRLTVT.

This clonotype has a count of ten or more. The chain couples TRBV12-3 or TRBV12-4 to TRBJ1-4; weak D call: TRBD1 (6 bases). Trimming removed 5 bases at V and 4 bases at J, with 11 bases between. This CDR3 region has 14 residues. CDR3 bases: TGTGCCAGCAGTCCACAGGGCCTTAATGAAAAACTGTTTTTT. It is translated as CASSPQGLNEKLFF.

J is TRBJ2-7 and V is TRBV4-2; D is unresolved. V dropped 1 base and J dropped 2 bases, with 12 bases sitting between them. This CDR3 contains 15 residues. From germline, CDR1 is LGHNA and CDR2 YNFKEQ. The CDR3 region has the DNA TGTGCCAGCAGCCAAGTTTTTCGAATCCCCTACGAGCAGTACTTC. Protein sequence: CASSQVFRIPYEQYF.

This clonotype was detected a few times. This rearrangement joins TRBV6-5 to TRBJ2-7, with TRBD2 matching 8 bases. The junction had 8 bases not matched to a gene; V was cut back by 0 bases and J by 7 bases. From germline, CDR1 is MNHEY and CDR2 SVGAGI. This CDR3 spans 15 amino acids. The CDR3 DNA follows: TGTGCCAGCAGTTACTCGGTGCGGGGGGCGGGAGAGCAGTACTTC. It is translated as CASSYSVRGAGEQYF.

The chain uses TRBV7-9 and TRBJ2-7; 9 bases are shared with TRBD1. Trimming at V came to 5 bases and at J to 4 bases, leaving 9 bases not matched to a gene. Germline CDR1 SEHNR, CDR2 FQNEAQ (reference sequence). The CDR3 extends over 15 amino acids. The CDR3 sequence is CASSVSYRGRYEQYF. The CDR3 DNA is TGTGCCAGCAGCGTATCATACAGGGGGCGTTACGAGCAGTACTTC.

The gene calls are TRBV4-2 and TRBJ1-2, with D perhaps matching TRBD1 (5 bases). CDR1 and CDR2 (germline): LGHNA, YNFKEQ. The CDR3 consists of 16 residues. Trimming removed 0 bases at V and 4 bases at J, with 15 bases between. The CDR3 region is CASSQDAGGTPYGYTF. The CDR3 DNA follows: TGTGCCAGCAGCCAAGATGCGGGGGGTACCCCCTATGGCTACACCTTC.

The J gene is TRBJ2-1, the V gene TRBV7-2; 10 bases align to TRBD2. With V trimmed by 4 bases and J by 0 bases, 3 bases remained unmatched. The CDR3 extends over 16 amino acids. Germline V CDR1 and CDR2: SGHTA, FQGNSA. The CDR3: CASSSSGSSSYNEQFF. DNA of the CDR3: TGTGCCAGCAGCTCTAGCGGGAGCTCCTCCTACAATGAGCAGTTCTTC.

This clonotype was observed a few times. The V call is TRBV6-1, the J call TRBJ1-6, with 10 bases that match TRBD1. Trimming cost V 10 bases and J 6 bases; bases outside gene matches: 9. The CDR3 spans 15 residues. Germline CDR1 reads MNHNS; CDR2 reads SASEGT. Here the CDR3 reads CATSGTGAFNSPLHF. CDR3 nucleotides: TGTGCCACCTCCGGGACAGGGGCTTTTAATTCACCCCTCCACTTT.

This clonotype appeared many times. Here the CDR3 reads CASATDRANTEAFF. The CDR3 DNA follows: TGCGCCAGCGCCACCGACAGGGCGAACACTGAAGCTTTCTTT. The rearrangement links TRBV5-1 to TRBJ1-1, with TRBD1 matching 7 bases. Per the germline V gene, CDR1 is SGHRS and CDR2 is YFSETQ. Trimming removed 7 bases from V and 1 base from J; junction bases left unmatched: 7. This CDR3 has 14 amino acids.

This clonotype turned up a few times. The chain is built from TRBV27 and TRBJ2-7; 13 nucleotides match TRBD2. J lost 3 bases, V lost 5 bases, and 13 bases had no gene match. This CDR3 is built from 18 residues. Germline V gives CDR1 MNHEY, CDR2 SMNVEV (reference sequence). The CDR3 spells CASSPTSGRAKGVYEQYF. DNA of the CDR3: TGTGCCAGCAGTCCAACTAGCGGGAGGGCGAAAGGTGTCTACGAGCAGTACTTC.

This clonotype turned up a few times. The chain combines TRBV5-1 with TRBJ1-4; D is unclear. The CDR3 is 16 amino acids. V lost 4 bases and J lost 4, with 17 bases in between. Germline CDR1 and CDR2: SGHRS and YFSETQ. The CDR3 region is CASSPDPGGSNEKLFF. The CDR3 DNA reads as TGCGCCAGCAGCCCCGACCCCGGCGGTAGTAATGAAAAACTGTTTTTT.

The chain is built from TRBV6-2 or TRBV6-3 and TRBJ1-5; D possibly corresponds to TRBD1 (5 bases). CDR3 length: 15 residues. Germline V gene sequence: CDR1 MNHEY, CDR2 SVGEGT. Deletions cut 0 bases from V and 3 bases from J, with 9 bases between. The CDR3 here is CASSYSGGTNQPQHF. The CDR3 nucleotides are TGTGCCAGCAGTTACTCAGGCGGGACCAATCAGCCCCAGCATTTT.

The table lists this clonotype with a few counts. The chain joins TRBV29-1 to TRBJ2-5; 11 nucleotides align to TRBD2. This CDR3 is 17 amino acids long. Germline CDR1 reads SQVTM; CDR2 reads ANQGSEA. Trimming took 6 bases from V and 2 from J; bases not matched to a gene: 14. The CDR3 reads CSVPTSGSGWGQETQYF. The CDR3, as DNA: TGCAGCGTCCCTACTAGCGGGAGCGGATGGGGGCAAGAGACCCAGTACTTC.

This clonotype was picked up a small number of times. The chain joins TRBV7-9 to TRBJ2-7, with TRBD1 identical over 8 bases. From germline, CDR1 is SEHNR and CDR2 FQNEAQ (reference sequence). The junction had 5 bases not matched to a gene; V was cut back by 2 bases and J by 5 bases. This CDR3 is built from 14 residues. The CDR3 loop is CASSLRDRHHEQYF. In nucleotides, the CDR3 is TGTGCCAGCAGCTTAAGGGACAGGCACCACGAGCAGTACTTC.

This clonotype was counted a single time. The chain recombines TRBV6-5 with TRBJ2-4; no definite D call. CDR3 size: 15 residues. The V gene lost 0 bases and the J gene lost 0 bases, with 6 bases spanning the gap. The V gene's germline CDR1 is MNHEY and CDR2 SVGAGI. The CDR3 sequence is CASSYSKTAKNIQYF. The DNA for the CDR3 is TGTGCCAGCAGTTACTCGAAGACAGCCAAAAACATTCAGTACTTC.

This clonotype was seen repeatedly, ten times or more. The CDR3: CASRFGQGSTEAFF. The DNA for the CDR3 is TGTGCCAGCAGGTTCGGACAGGGGTCCACTGAAGCTTTCTTT. V and J are TRBV12-3 or TRBV12-4 and TRBJ1-1, with 9 nucleotides matching TRBD1. This CDR3 contains 14 residues. The junction had 6 bases not matched to a gene; V was cut back by 6 bases and J by 4 bases.

This clonotype was found a few times. The chain links TRBV6-1 to TRBJ2-1, with 10 bases lining up with TRBD1. In germline, CDR1 is MNHNS, CDR2 SASEGT. The CDR3 is 15 amino acids. The V gene end was trimmed by 4 bases and the J gene end by 4 bases; junction bases not matched to a gene: 4. The CDR3 DNA reads as TGTGCCAGCAGTGGGACAGGGGGGCGGTACAATGAGCAGTTCTTC. This gives the protein CASSGTGGRYNEQFF.

The sample holds a few counts of this clonotype. J is TRBJ1-1 and V is TRBV30; tentatively, D is TRBD1 (6 bases). With 4 bases removed from V and 3 bases from J, the gap between germline ends came to 9 bases. The CDR3 sequence is 12 residues long. The germline CDR1 and CDR2 sequences are GTSNPN and SVGIG (reference sequence). The CDR3 loop reads CAWKGGDTEAFF. The CDR3 region has the DNA TGTGCCTGGAAAGGGGGGGACACTGAAGCTTTCTTT.

Only a few counts were recorded for this clonotype. The CDR3 DNA follows: TGTGCCACCGGGGGGGACCCCCTACCGGATGAGCAGTTCTTC. Its protein is CATGGDPLPDEQFF. This sequence joins TRBV12-3 or TRBV12-4 and TRBJ2-1, with 8 bases that match TRBD2. This CDR3 has 14 amino acids. The V and J ends lost 10 bases and 8 bases, in that order; junction bases with no gene match: 13.

This clonotype was counted a few times. The J gene is TRBJ2-5, the V gene TRBV27; 7 nucleotides match TRBD1. Germline loops: CDR1 MNHEY, CDR2 SMNVEV (reference sequence). The CDR3 runs to 14 residues. The V gene end was trimmed by 6 bases and the J gene end by 7 bases; junction bases not matched to a gene: 11. CDR3 in DNA: TGTGCCAGCAGCCCGGGGACAGTGAGGGCGACCCAGTACTTC. It translates to CASSPGTVRATQYF.

This clonotype has a handful of counts. CDR3 DNA sequence: TGTGCCAGCAGCTTAGAGGCTAGCGGGTTCCAAGAGACCCAGTACTTC. Residues: CASSLEASGFQETQYF. The genes are TRBV7-3 and TRBJ2-5, with 8 bases fitting TRBD2. After removal of 2 bases from V and 1 base from J, the junction contained 6 bases not matched to a gene. The CDR3 consists of 16 residues. The V gene's germline CDR1 is SGHTA and CDR2 FQGTGA.

The V and J genes are TRBV9 and TRBJ1-1; perhaps TRBD1 as D (6 bases). V lost 2 bases and J lost 3, with 11 bases in between. The CDR3 totals 14 residues. The germline gives CDR1 SGDLS, CDR2 YYNGEE. CDR3 region: CASSVAGADTEAFF. In DNA, the CDR3 is TGTGCCAGCAGCGTTGCGGGGGCGGACACTGAAGCTTTCTTT.

This clonotype showed up just a few times. The chain links TRBV12-3 or TRBV12-4 to TRBJ2-3; TRBD2 agrees at 11 bases. This CDR3 has 16 residues. V shed 7 bases, J shed 5 bases, and the junction held 11 bases outside the gene matches. CDR3 in DNA: TGTGCCAGCAATCTTAGCGGGGGGGCCGGGTTAGATACGCAGTATTTT. Residues: CASNLSGGAGLDTQYF.

V gene TRBV5-1 combines with J gene TRBJ1-1; possibly TRBD1 for D (5 bases). Between the trimmed V and J ends, which lost 4 bases and 5 bases, there was a span of 18 bases. In germline, CDR1 is SGHRS, CDR2 YFSETQ. The CDR3 covers 15 residues. CDR3 in DNA: TGCGCCAGCAGCCCATATTCGGGGGGAGTAACTGAAGCTTTCTTT. Its protein product is CASSPYSGGVTEAFF. The full variable domain, rest sourced from reference TRBV5-1 and TRBJ1-1, is KAGVTQTPRYLIKTRGQQVTLSCSPISGHRSVSWYQQTPGQGLQFLFEYFSETQRNKGNFPGRFSGRQFSNSRSEMNVSTLELGDSALYLCASSPYSGGVTEAFFGQGTRLTVV.

This clonotype was detected many times. The chain combines TRBV5-6 with TRBJ1-2; TRBD1 is a possible D gene (5 bases). The germline V gene encodes CDR1 SGHDT and CDR2 YYEEEE. The germline V and J ends were trimmed by 0 bases and 2 bases, with 8 bases remaining between them. This CDR3 comprises 14 residues. The CDR3 is CASSLVGQNYGYTF. CDR3 nucleotides: TGTGCCAGCAGCTTGGTGGGGCAAAACTATGGCTACACCTTC. Variable domain in full (rest from reference TRBV5-6 and TRBJ1-2): DAGVTQSPTHLIKTRGQQVTLRCSPKSGHDTVSWYQQALGQGPQFIFQYYEEEERQRGNFPDRFSGHQFPNYSSELNVNALLLGDSALYLCASSLVGQNYGYTFGSGTRLTVV.